The present TCR beta chain was sequenced within a study of cytomegalovirus exposure and HLA in healthy donors (dated by TCRdb to about 2017). Describing the broader study: According to an earlier analysis of 550 to 750 of the donors, about 179 million T cells yielded 117 million unique TCR beta sequences and approximately 300 Gb of sequence data. An early release covering around 630 HLA-typed donors comprised about 290 gigabases of sequencing data and approximately 80 million unique TCR sequences. Of the roughly 400 genotyped donors, less than 85% were placed in the genetic ancestry cluster associated with self-reported Caucasian donors. The study was designed to test whether signatures of past pathogen exposure could be identified by cataloging public T cell receptors. The study profiled the T cell repertoires of hundreds of subjects by immunosequencing and related them to cytomegalovirus serostatus. Besides the first cohort of approximately 710 subjects, a separate validation cohort made up of roughly 120 different subjects was used. High-throughput TCR immunosequencing, statistical association of individual TCRs with disease status, and machine learning were combined to predict cytomegalovirus infection status. A later analysis re-analyzed previously published TCR beta repertoires from several hundred donors and added high-resolution HLA genotyping to study TCR occurrence patterns. Rather than using new phenotypic data, the later analysis identified candidate immune exposures from TCR beta sequences and from how often those sequences occurred across donors. To decide whether each TCR beta V gene segment behaved as functional or pseudogenic, an earlier analysis of some 600 of the donors relied on high-throughput TCR beta sequencing. Donor age, sex, ethnicity and CMV serostatus were compiled together with the repertoire data. A later genetic analysis used genome-wide SNP genotypes for about three fifths of the 666 donors, treating that subset as a discovery cohort. Every repertoire in the discovery cohort had been generated on one and the same sequencing platform. Class I and class II HLA loci were covered by the typing at four-digit resolution. The number of typed donors differed by locus: about 620-640 for A, B, C, DRB1 and DQB1; 500 to 550 for DQA1; 606 for DPA1; and about 450 for DPB1. Because of strong linkage in the cohort, roughly five DR-DQ haplotypes were treated as single units for association and clustering. Across around 400 genotyped donors of the cohort, an average of approximately 200,000 unique TCR beta nucleotide sequences per donor were sequenced, and roughly 20% of those sequences were non-productive. Broader findings and caveats from the paper: The cohort was sequenced for TCR beta chains only, and without alpha or paired-chain data the features that could be detected were limited. The presence/absence analyses assumed that sequencing depth was roughly uniform across donors, and that assumption may not be true. A further reported finding was that TCR beta sequences accurately predicted the HLA-A and HLA-B alleles for most subjects in the first cohort. According to a later analysis, most CMV-associated TCR beta chains appeared to be HLA-restricted, and the HLA associations seemed to be driven largely by CMV exposure. The study gave a list of under 200 TCR beta chains associated with cytomegalovirus. Because HLA typing was unavailable for some donors at each locus, only the typed subset was used in association tests. Linkage disequilibrium might explain the correlated functional status among segregating V segments, but an unknown experimental factor could not be ruled out. At a false discovery rate of 0.05, a later analysis linked 16,951 TCR beta sequences to specific HLA alleles. Compared with the approximately 670-donor mean, donors in an Asian-associated ancestry cluster had fewer N-insertions in productive TCRs, according to a later genetic analysis. In a later analysis, HLA-associated TCR beta chains showed more clonal expansion and lower generation probabilities than non-associated chains that were equally common. The classifier was reported to diagnose cytomegalovirus status with high specificity and sensitivity in both the original and validation cohorts. Several of the top co-occurrence clusters appeared to be linked to parvovirus B19, influenza, CMV and Epstein-Barr virus, according to a later analysis. A later analysis found that TCR association rates varied across HLA loci, with DRB1 alleles showing the most associated TCRs and HLA-C alleles the fewest. In vitro tests confirmed that a few of the cytomegalovirus-associated TCR beta chains recognize cytomegalovirus antigens. The only immune exposure information available for the cohort was CMV serostatus. Because counts were too low, seventeen rarely observed V segments, including chromosome 9 orphons, were excluded from the earlier analysis of 587 of the donors. An earlier analysis of approximately 590 of the donors showed that most TCR beta V segments appeared in productive rearrangements either about 90% or about 30% of the time, which broadly matched IMGT annotations. In a later genetic analysis, a missense DCLRE1C variant was associated with V-gene and J-gene trimming of TCR beta chains, and the association was replicated in an independent cohort. When HLA alleles, especially DR and DQ, strongly co-occurred, attributing TCR associations to individual alleles was difficult. Some IMGT-functional V segments, including TRBV6-2 and TRBV6-3, could not be told apart with the 87-base-pair reads, so those segments were excluded. It was suggested by the authors that the approach could potentially be generalized to other disease states and immunological phenotypes. Most TCR sequences were seen in very few donors, while some public TCRs were found in many individuals. A group of highly shared sequence variants was considered likely to be a technical artifact of the sequencing pipeline.

The cohort comprised 550 to 700 healthy bone marrow donors. At the time of sampling, every cohort member was nominally healthy, though immune exposures that went unrecorded were likely present. The donor tested CMV seropositive, placing the donor among the 289 seropositive members of the cohort. Each donor provided a peripheral blood sample, and peripheral blood mononuclear cells were used for TCR beta sequencing. The Qiagen DNeasy Blood Extraction Kit was used to extract genomic DNA from the blood cell samples. Receptor amplification or capture employed the immunoSEQ multiplex PCR assay. The multiplex PCR relied on a mix of 60 forward primers for TCR Vbeta segments and 13 reverse primers for TCR Jbeta segments. The CDR3 region of rearranged TCR beta genes was amplified from genomic DNA by a multiplex PCR assay. On the Illumina HiSeq System, the amplified TCR beta libraries were sequenced as 87-base-pair reads. The source study handled its data this way. In a later analysis, some 80 million unique TCR beta chains were counted across the 500 to 850 repertoires, and approximately 11 million of these chains were shared by at least two donors. A nearest-neighbor algorithm error-corrected the raw reads and collapsed the reads into unique sequences, merging closely related sequences to remove PCR and sequencing errors. V, D and J gene segments were assigned by aligning CDR3 sequences to IMGT reference sequences. Each retained sequence needed at least a six-nucleotide match to both a V gene segment and a J gene segment. A rearrangement was called productive if the CDR3 had no stop codons and remained in frame with V and J, and every other rearrangement was called non-productive. Following IMGT convention, CDR3 was defined as the stretch from the second conserved V-encoded cysteine to the conserved J-encoded phenylalanine. The earlier analysis of about 590 of the donors excluded sequences that lacked an unambiguous match to a single V gene segment. In an earlier analysis of about 590 of the donors, a V segment was called functional when productive rearrangements were above 56.7%, and segregating when the standard deviation between donors exceeded 5%. A statistical classification framework was built for diagnosing cytomegalovirus status from the catalog of TCR beta chain sequences. In a later analysis, V and J genes were assigned by comparing TCR nucleotide sequences against IMGT/GENE-DB human TR gene sequences. The TCRdist pipeline was used in a later analysis to assign CDR3 sequences and most-parsimonious VDJ recombination scenarios. In a later analysis, each TCR beta chain was defined by its CDR3 amino acid sequence together with its V-gene family, and reads lacking a unique V-gene family were excluded. As a way to deal with suspected cross-contamination and a sequencing artifact, a later analysis dropped 500 to 700 nucleotide sequences that were highly shared and had low generation probability. For each public chain, a later analysis derived a clonal expansion index from normalized ranks of inferred template counts within each repertoire. In a later analysis, generation probabilities were computed using a VDJ recombination model fitted to out-of-frame rearrangements, and the results were checked against IGoR. In a later analysis, hypergeometric tests were used to score TCR-TCR, TCR-HLA and TCR-CMV co-occurrence, with a repertoire-size bias correction applied to TCR pairs. In a later analysis, false discovery rates were estimated by permuting HLA or CMV assignments 20 times. In a later analysis, co-occurring TCRs were grouped using DBSCAN, with TCRdist sequence similarity added in when clustering inside HLA-allele-positive subsets. For co-occurrence clustering, repertoires with fewer than 30,000 or more than 120,000 public chains were excluded, along with five repertoires with anomalous nucleotide sharing. As stored in TCRdb, this immuneACCESS dataset retains in-frame rearrangements with V and J assigned. A fraction of the clones does not appear; measured against another copy, unresolved V genes explain less than half of the discrepancy, and the remainder lacks a known reason. The DNA was the basis for D and trimming; V, J and clone size are from that table. This sample holds 50,000 to 65,000 clones; under 85% were observed only once. Jointly, the top ten make up roughly 47% of the sample.

With respect to this clone: Its recognized antigen is unknown. Qualities for individual bases were not recorded, and no much larger clone is one base off.

V ends up 8 bases short and J 4 bases short, with an unmatched junction base count of 8. The CDR3, cysteine through phenylalanine, is 15 amino acids long. The CDR3 DNA has 45 bases and is translated from base 1. The germline V gene sets CDR1 to MDHEN and CDR2 to SYDVKM. The V and J segments used are TRBV28 and TRBJ2-2; 9 bases in between match TRBD1. This TCR was sampled from a man aged 50 to 60 in good health and CMV-seropositive. The sample consisted of PBMCs. CDR3 loop: CASSGRDRATGELFF. The bases are TGTGCCAGCTCCGGCCGGGACAGGGCCACCGGGGAGCTGTTTTTT.